A single sample gave rise to the 9 T cell receptor beta chains below, sequenced in a study of CD8+CD57+ T cells in acquired aplastic anemia. Using genomic DNA as the template, TCR beta VDJ and CDR3 profiling was carried out. TCRdb recomputed calls from the reads with MiXCR, one row per CDR3 protein. The repertoire consists of roughly 51,000 distinct CDR3 sequences, with around 73% occurring once and the leading ten covering about a third. The sequenced material came from sorted CD4+, CD8+, or CD8+CD57+ T cells (not recorded which) from PBMCs. Receptor source: a human donor in good health, serving as a control.

The chain carries TRBV6-4 and TRBJ2-2, with D unclear. Germline values: CDR1 MRHNA, CDR2 SNTAGT. V lost 3 bases and J 6 bases, leaving 14 bases between the germline ends. This CDR3 is built from 15 residues. The CDR3 DNA reads as TGTGCCAGCAGTGAAGACCCAGTGGCCTCCGGGGAGCTGTTTTTT. Amino acid sequence: CASSEDPVASGELFF.

The genes are TRBV7-3 and TRBJ2-1; 10 bases align to TRBD1. J gave up 7 bases and V 5 bases, and 5 bases lay outside the gene matches. Germline-derived CDR1 and CDR2 are SGHTA and FQGTGA. This CDR3 is built from 14 residues. The CDR3 DNA is TGTGCCAGCAGCAGGGACAGGGGTTGGAATGAGCAGTTCTTC. Its protein is CASSRDRGWNEQFF.

The chain couples TRBV15 to TRBJ2-7; D is perhaps TRBD2 (5 bases). The germline V gene encodes CDR1 LNHNV and CDR2 YYDKDF (reference sequence). V gave up 10 bases and J gave up 6 bases, with 19 bases separating them. CDR3 length equals 13 residues. CDR3 nucleotides: TGTGCCATCGGACTCGGTATTTCACGCGAGCAGTACTTC. This gives the protein CAIGLGISREQYF.

V gene TRBV29-1 combines with J gene TRBJ1-1; unclear D gene. CDR3 length: 12 amino acids. Germline assignment: CDR1 SQVTM and CDR2 ANQGSEA. The CDR3 loop is CSYSALNTEAFF. The CDR3 DNA reads as TGCAGTTACTCCGCCTTGAACACTGAAGCTTTCTTT. Full variable domain (rest looked up from reference TRBV29-1 and TRBJ1-1): SAVISQKPSRDICQRGTSLTIQCQVDSQVTMMFWYRQQPGQSLTLIATANQGSEATYESGFVIDKFPISRPNLTFSTLTVSNMSPEDSSIYLCSYSALNTEAFFGQGTRLTVV.

The CDR3 loop reads CASSAGTGTSTDTQYF. For the CDR3, the DNA is TGTGCCAGCAGCGCGGGGACAGGAACGTCAACAGATACGCAGTATTTT. This chain joins TRBV9 and TRBJ2-3; 8 bases match TRBD1. V gave up 3 bases and J gave up 3 bases; unmatched junction bases: 9. This CDR3 comprises 16 residues. Germline V lookup: CDR1 SGDLS, CDR2 YYNGEE.

This clonotype was seen only once. The chain employs TRBV7-3 and TRBJ2-2; D gene ambiguous. This CDR3 spans 13 amino acids. The V gene's germline CDR1 is SGHTA and CDR2 FQGTGA. The ends were cut back, 7 bases at V and 5 bases at J, with 11 bases in the middle. Here the CDR3 DNA reads TGTGCCAGCACCTCTTCGAGGACCGGGGAGCTGTTTTTT. Its protein is CASTSSRTGELFF.

The CDR3 bases are TGTGCCAGCAGCGCCATCCGTAGGATGACAGGGGATCAGCCCCAGCATTTT. Translated, it gives CASSAIRRMTGDQPQHF. The chain joins TRBV9 to TRBJ1-5; TRBD1 aligns across 8 bases. Unmatched junction bases numbered 13, after V lost 3 bases and J lost 5 bases. The CDR3 covers 17 residues. Germline CDR1 and CDR2: SGDLS and YYNGEE. Full variable domain (missing parts from reference TRBV9 and TRBJ1-5): DSGVTQTPKHLITATGQRVTLRCSPRSGDLSVYWYQQSLDQGLQFLIQYYNGEERAKGNILERFSAQQFPDLHSELNLSSLELGDSALYFCASSAIRRMTGDQPQHFGDGTRLSIL.

This clonotype was found once. The rearrangement links TRBV29-1 to TRBJ1-2; D gene uncertain. Germline CDR1 reads SQVTM; CDR2 reads ANQGSEA. Trimming cost V 3 bases and J 4 bases, with 9 bases left between them. There are 12 residues in the CDR3. The CDR3 loop reads CSVDTIGYGYTF. As DNA, the CDR3 is TGCAGCGTTGATACAATAGGCTATGGCTACACCTTC.

This clonotype was counted a few times. The rearrangement uses TRBV4-3 and TRBJ2-1, with 7 positions matching TRBD1. The V segment lost 1 base and the J segment 6 bases; nucleotides outside the gene matches: 3. This CDR3 region has 14 residues. Germline CDR1 LGHNA, CDR2 YSLEER. CDR3 DNA sequence: TGCGCCAGCAGCCAAGGTGCAGGGGGCAATGAGCAGTTCTTC. As protein: CASSQGAGGNEQFF.